This TCR beta chain appears in the sequencing data of a study of blood T cell repertoires in COVID-19. Germline V lookup: CDR1 LGHNT, CDR2 FRNRAP. There are 14 residues in the CDR3. Trimming shortened V by 7 bases and J by 3 bases, and 15 bases separated the two germline ends. Using immunoSEQ multiplex PCR, the repertoire was profiled, and TCRdb retains in-frame clones only, with some absent. The table records approximately 230,000 clones, approximately 90% of them present only once. The V gene is TRBV12-5, the J gene TRBJ1-1, with D perhaps matching TRBD1 (6 bases). The source material was PBMCs or T cells enriched from blood (not recorded which). The clonotype was recovered from a woman aged 30 to 39 who had recovered from COVID-19. The CDR3 nucleotides are TGTGCTAGTGCCCTCGGGGGGGCCGACACTGAAGCTTTCTTT. This translates into CASALGGADTEAFF.